The clone carrying this T cell receptor (beta chain) was detected ten times or more. Its antigen is unidentified. TCRdb re-analysed the reads in MiXCR, keeping a single row per CDR3 protein. In the table there are 490,000 or so distinct CDR3 sequences, roughly 12% of which are singletons. The source of the sample is a study of T cell repertoires in cytomegalovirus infection. Study context: From public TCR beta signatures came an indication of both CMV infection and matching HLA type. Findings and caveats of the study: It was HLA-C-restricted CMV-specific TCR beta clonotypes that dominated the response ex vivo.

This CDR3 is 16 amino acids long. Trimming took 6 bases from V and 2 from J, leaving 14 bases between them. Germline V gene lookup returns CDR1 LGHNA and CDR2 YNFKEQ. Sequencing used PBMCs. The sequence derives from a human donor in good health (CMV status not recorded). Some clones in this sample may be carry-over from other donors' samples. The chain is built from TRBV4-2 and TRBJ1-6, with D unclear. Here the CDR3 DNA reads TGTGCCAGCAGGCGTATAGGAGGCCCCTATAATTCACCCCTCCACTTT. The encoded protein is CASRRIGGPYNSPLHF.